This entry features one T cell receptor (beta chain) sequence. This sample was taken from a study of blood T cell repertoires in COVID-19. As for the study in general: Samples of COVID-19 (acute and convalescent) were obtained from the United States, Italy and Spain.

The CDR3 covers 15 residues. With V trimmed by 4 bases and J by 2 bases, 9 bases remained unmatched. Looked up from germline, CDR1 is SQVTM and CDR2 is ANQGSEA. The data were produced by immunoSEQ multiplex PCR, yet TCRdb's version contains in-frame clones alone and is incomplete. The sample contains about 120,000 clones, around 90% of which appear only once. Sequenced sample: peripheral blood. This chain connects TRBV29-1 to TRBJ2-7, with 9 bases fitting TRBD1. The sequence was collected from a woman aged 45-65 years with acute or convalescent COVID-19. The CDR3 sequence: CSVVGTGTAAYEQYF. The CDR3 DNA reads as TGCAGCGTTGTGGGGACAGGGACCGCCGCCTACGAGCAGTACTTC.